The TCR beta chain described here comes from a study of T-cell memory formation after mild COVID-19. Overall study results and limits: The pre-infection memory compartment contained some responding clones, suggesting cross-reactive memory joined.

The CDR3 is made up of 12 amino acids. Trimming removed 4 bases at V and 6 bases at J, with 10 bases between. Germline CDR1 reads SGHRS; CDR2 reads YFSETQ. TCRdb re-called the 5' RACE reads through MiXCR, storing one row per CDR3 protein. The sample consists of about 360,000 distinct CDR3 sequences, approximately 15% of them appearing once. In its sample, this clonotype was seen a few times. Its target is unknown. The sequence was collected from a man between 18 and 29 years old who had mild COVID-19 (a few samples of this study predate the infection). Cell type and time point are not known. Material: PBMCs or a T cell subset sorted from them (not recorded which). The rearrangement links TRBV5-1 to TRBJ2-5; D remains ambiguous. This CDR3 is CASSQTTQTQYF. In DNA, the CDR3 is TGCGCCAGCAGCCAAACAACGCAGACCCAGTACTTC.